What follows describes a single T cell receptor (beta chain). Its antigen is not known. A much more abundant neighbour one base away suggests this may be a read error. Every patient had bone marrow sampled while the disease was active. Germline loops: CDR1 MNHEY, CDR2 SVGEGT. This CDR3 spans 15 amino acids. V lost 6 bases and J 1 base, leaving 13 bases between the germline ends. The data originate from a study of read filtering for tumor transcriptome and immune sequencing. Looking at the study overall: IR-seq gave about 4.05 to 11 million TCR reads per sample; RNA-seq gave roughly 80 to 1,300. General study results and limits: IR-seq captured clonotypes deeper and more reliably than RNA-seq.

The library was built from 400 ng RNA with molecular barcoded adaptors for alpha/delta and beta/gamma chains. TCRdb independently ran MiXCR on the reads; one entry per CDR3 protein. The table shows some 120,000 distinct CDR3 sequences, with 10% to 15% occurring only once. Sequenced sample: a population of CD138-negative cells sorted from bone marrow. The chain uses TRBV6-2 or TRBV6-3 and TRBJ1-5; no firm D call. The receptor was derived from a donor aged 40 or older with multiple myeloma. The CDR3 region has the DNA TGTGCCAGCAGCGAACGGGCGGGGAGCAATCAGCCCCAGCATTTT. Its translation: CASSERAGSNQPQHF.